The entry below gives a single TCR beta chain sequence along with its context. Study processing details: For nucleated cells, counts were estimated from reference gene primer amplification. Using immunoSEQ multiplex PCR, the repertoire was profiled, and TCRdb retains in-frame clones only, with some absent. V and J calls and clone size are copied from that table; D and trimming were computed from the DNA. This table holds approximately 70,000 clones, 86% found once. The source of the sample is a study of blood T cell repertoires in COVID-19. Study summary: Whether acute or convalescent, the COVID-19 samples came from the United States, Italy and Spain. Sample material is recorded as cDNA or gDNA derived from T cells, B-cell-depleted T cells, or PBMCs.

The V segment lost 11 bases and the J segment 5 bases; nucleotides outside the gene matches: 10. CDR1 and CDR2 (germline): LGHDT, YNNKEL (reference sequence). CDR3 size: 13 residues. This clonotype was sampled from a woman aged 60-75 years with acute or convalescent COVID-19. This chain links TRBV3-1 (or the pseudogene TRBV3-2) with TRBJ2-3; the match to TRBD1 covers 7 bases. The sequenced sample consisted of peripheral blood. The CDR3 DNA follows: TGTGCCGTCACCCAAACAGGGGTAGATACGCAGTATTTT. Translated, it gives CAVTQTGVDTQYF.